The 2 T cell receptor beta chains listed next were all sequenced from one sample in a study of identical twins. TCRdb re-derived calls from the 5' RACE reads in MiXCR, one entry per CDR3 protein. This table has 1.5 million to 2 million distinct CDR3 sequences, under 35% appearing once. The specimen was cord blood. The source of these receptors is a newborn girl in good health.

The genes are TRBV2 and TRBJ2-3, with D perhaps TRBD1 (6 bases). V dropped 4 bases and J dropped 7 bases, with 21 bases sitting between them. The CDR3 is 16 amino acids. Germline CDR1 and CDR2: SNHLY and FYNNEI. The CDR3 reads CASSGGQGLVWHTQYF. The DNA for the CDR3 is TGTGCCAGCAGTGGAGGGCAGGGGCTAGTCTGGCATACGCAGTATTTT.

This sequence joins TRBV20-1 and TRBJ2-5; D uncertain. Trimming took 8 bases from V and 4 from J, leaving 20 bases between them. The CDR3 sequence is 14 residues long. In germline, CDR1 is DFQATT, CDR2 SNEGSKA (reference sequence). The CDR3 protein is CSPNAGVPPETQYF. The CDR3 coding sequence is TGCAGTCCCAACGCTGGCGTGCCTCCAGAGACCCAGTACTTC.